These 26 T cell receptor beta chains were sequenced from one sample in a study of shared clonotypes between healthy human individuals. Sequencing was performed with immunoSEQ multiplex PCR; in TCRdb, only in-frame clones are kept and a portion is missing. The sample shows about 610,000 clones, approximately 96% of them seen only once. Positively selected for CCR7, the CD45RO-negative cells used as naive CD8 cells excluded terminally differentiated effector memory CD45RA+ cells. The specimen sequenced was naive CD8+ T cells sorted from blood. These receptors all come from a woman in her twenties or thirties in good health.

The genes are TRBV28 and TRBJ2-7, with D perhaps being TRBD1 or TRBD2 (5 bases each). Germline CDR1 MDHEN, CDR2 SYDVKM. The CDR3 consists of 13 residues. Trimming took off 4 bases at V and 9 bases at J, with 16 bases between the two ends. In DNA form, the CDR3 reads TGTGCCAGCAGTTACGGGACGCCGGCCGGGCAGTACTTC. Translating gives CASSYGTPAGQYF.

The chain employs TRBV9 and TRBJ2-5; D remains unclear. Trimming took off 0 bases at V and 1 base at J, with 7 bases between the two ends. This CDR3 contains 14 residues. Germline CDR1 is SGDLS and CDR2 is YYNGEE. CDR3 bases: TGTGCCAGCAGCGTAGGTACCCTCCAAGAGACCCAGTACTTC. It encodes CASSVGTLQETQYF.

CDR3 nucleotides: TGTGCCACCCGCGGCGGGGCGGAAGACTACACCTTC. Its protein product is CATRGGAEDYTF. This chain links TRBV27 with TRBJ1-2; perhaps TRBD1 as D (5 bases). CDR3 length: 12 residues. Germline lookup yields CDR1 MNHEY and CDR2 SMNVEV (reference sequence). Trimming left V 10 bases short and J 10 bases short, with 19 bases between.

The chain uses TRBV7-8 and TRBJ2-7, with D uncertain. The CDR3 has 15 amino acids. The V end was cut by 4 bases, the J end by 5 bases, with 18 bases between. CDR1 is SGHVS, CDR2 FQNEAQ, per germline. As DNA, the CDR3 is TGTGCCAGCAGCTCTCCCGGACCGTTTCTCGACGAGCAGTACTTC. As protein: CASSSPGPFLDEQYF.

The V call is TRBV15, the J call TRBJ1-1; a weak D match, TRBD1 (5 bases). With 4 bases removed from V and 5 bases from J, the gap between germline ends came to 14 bases. Germline assignment: CDR1 LNHNV and CDR2 YYDKDF (reference sequence). The CDR3 is 14 amino acids. The DNA of the CDR3 is TGTGCCACCAGCAACCAGGGAGGGGAGACTGAAGCTTTCTTT. Translating it yields CATSNQGGETEAFF.

This clone has just one count. The genes are TRBV27 and TRBJ2-5; 10 positions agree with TRBD2. The CDR3 is 14 residues long. Germline V lookup: CDR1 MNHEY, CDR2 SMNVEV (reference sequence). J lost 4 bases, V lost 3 bases, and 2 bases had no gene match. DNA for the CDR3: TGTGCCAGCAGTTTGCTAGCGGGAGTAGAGACCCAGTACTTC. Its translation is CASSLLAGVETQYF.

The chain employs TRBV5-1 and TRBJ2-1, with 8 nucleotides matching TRBD1. The junction had 10 bases not matched to a gene; V was cut back by 4 bases and J by 7 bases. There are 15 residues in the CDR3. The germline CDR1 and CDR2 sequences are SGHRS and YFSETQ. This CDR3 reads CASSDPQQGVNEQFF. Written as DNA, the CDR3 is TGCGCCAGCAGCGATCCCCAACAGGGGGTAAATGAGCAGTTCTTC.

The V call is TRBV4-1, the J call TRBJ1-3; D is undetermined. V dropped 4 bases and J dropped 2 bases, with 9 bases sitting between them. Germline CDR1 MGHRA, CDR2 YSYEKL. The CDR3 totals 14 residues. CDR3 sequence: CASSPLEAGNTIYF. In nucleotides, the CDR3 is TGCGCCAGCAGCCCTCTAGAGGCTGGAAACACCATATATTTT.

The chain has TRBV4-2 and TRBJ2-6; no clear D gene. Germline CDR1 is LGHNA and CDR2 is YNFKEQ. The CDR3 has 17 residues. Trimming pared 1 base from V and 0 bases from J, leaving 10 bases between. This CDR3 reads CASSQGGRDSGANVLTF. For the CDR3, the DNA is TGTGCCAGCAGCCAAGGTGGCAGAGACTCTGGGGCCAACGTCCTGACTTTC.

CDR3 coding DNA: TGTGCCAGCAGCTTAGACCCTAGCGGGACTGACTCCTACAATGAGCAGTTCTTC. Translating gives CASSLDPSGTDSYNEQFF. The V call is TRBV7-6, the J call TRBJ2-1, with TRBD2 matching over 9 bases. This CDR3 region has 18 residues. Losses at the gene ends were 1 base for V and 0 bases for J; bases not matched to a gene: 7. Germline CDR1 SGHVS, CDR2 FNYEAQ.

CDR3 sequence: CASSSVPLYYEQYF. The CDR3 coding sequence is TGTGCCAGCAGTTCCGTACCGCTCTACTACGAGCAGTACTTC. This sequence joins TRBV27 and TRBJ2-7, with D unresolved. The CDR3 consists of 14 residues. Germline assignment: CDR1 MNHEY and CDR2 SMNVEV (reference sequence). V was clipped by 4 bases and J by 3 bases, with 13 bases between them.

The chain employs TRBV7-6 and TRBJ2-3, with a weak D call TRBD2 (7 bases). The CDR3 is 18 residues long. V lost 1 base, J lost 4 bases, and 21 bases lay in between. Germline assignment: CDR1 SGHVS and CDR2 FNYEAQ. CDR3 residues: CASSLEGGVAGVADTQYF. DNA for the CDR3: TGTGCCAGCAGCTTAGAGGGGGGTGTGGCGGGAGTGGCAGATACGCAGTATTTT.

The chain joins TRBV4-1 to TRBJ2-5; 10 positions match TRBD1. The CDR3 sequence is 21 residues long. V lost 4 bases, J lost 2 bases, and 22 bases stayed unmatched. Germline V gives CDR1 MGHRA, CDR2 YSYEKL. The CDR3 sequence: CASSPHGGLRTGGEGQETQYF. The CDR3 DNA reads TGCGCCAGCAGCCCCCACGGGGGACTTAGGACAGGGGGTGAAGGGCAAGAGACCCAGTACTTC.

This rearrangement joins TRBV7-9 to TRBJ2-2; D is uncertain. Trimming stripped 8 bases from V and 5 bases from J, with 15 bases between. There are 14 residues in the CDR3. From germline, CDR1 is SEHNR and CDR2 FQNEAQ (reference sequence). CDR3 coding DNA: TGTGCCAGCTCAGGCCCCCCCCGGACCGGGGAGCTGTTTTTT. Its protein product is CASSGPPRTGELFF.

The chain links TRBV2 to TRBJ2-7; D is perhaps TRBD1 (6 bases). Germline CDR1 and CDR2: SNHLY and FYNNEI. Deletions cut 3 bases from V and 0 bases from J, with 9 bases between. This CDR3 has 14 amino acids. CDR3 region: CASSEDSSSYEQYF. The CDR3 coding sequence is TGTGCCAGCAGTGAGGACAGCAGCTCCTACGAGCAGTACTTC. The entire variable domain, with the rest obtained from reference TRBV2 and TRBJ2-7, is as follows: EPEVTQTPSHQVTQMGQEVILRCVPISNHLYFYWYRQILGQKVEFLVSFYNNEISEKSEIFDDQFSVERPDGSNFTLKIRSTKLEDSAMYFCASSEDSSSYEQYFGPGTRLTVT.

This clone was seen just once. The genes are TRBV7-3 and TRBJ2-7, with no clear D. There are 13 residues in the CDR3. Trimming cost V 4 bases and J 4 bases, with 11 bases left between them. Germline V gene lookup returns CDR1 SGHTA and CDR2 FQGTGA. The CDR3 reads CASSSAPGYEQYF. Here the CDR3 DNA reads TGTGCCAGCAGCTCCGCCCCAGGATACGAGCAGTACTTC.

This chain uses TRBV5-1 with TRBJ1-1; D remains ambiguous. The V end was cut by 2 bases, the J end by 4 bases, with 15 bases between. Germline V CDR1 and CDR2: SGHRS, YFSETQ. CDR3 length: 15 residues. The CDR3 loop is CASSLAREVGTEAFF. Written as DNA, the CDR3 is TGCGCCAGCAGCTTAGCAAGGGAGGTGGGCACTGAAGCTTTCTTT.

CDR3 DNA: TGTGCCAGCATAGGGGAAGAGACCCAGTACTTC. The encoded protein is CASIGEETQYF. V gene TRBV27 combines with J gene TRBJ2-5, with TRBD1 as a possible D gene (5 bases). The length of the CDR3 is 11 residues. From germline, CDR1 is MNHEY and CDR2 SMNVEV (reference sequence). Trimming shortened V by 7 bases and J by 3 bases, and 6 bases separated the two germline ends.

The rearrangement uses TRBV10-2 and TRBJ2-5, with D maybe TRBD1 (5 bases). V shed 3 bases and J shed 5 bases, with 10 bases lying between them. Per germline, CDR1 WSHSY and CDR2 SAAADI. The CDR3 is made up of 13 amino acids. The CDR3 loop reads CASSERGRETQYF. CDR3 coding DNA: TGCGCCAGCAGTGAAAGGGGTCGGGAGACCCAGTACTTC.

The chain couples TRBV11-2 to TRBJ2-7, with 8 bases aligning to TRBD2. CDR1 and CDR2 (germline): SGHAT, FQNNGV. V lost 5 bases and J lost 3; bases outside the gene matches: 15. This CDR3 has 17 amino acids. The CDR3 DNA reads as TGTGCCAGCAGCCTAGGGTCGGTTAGCGGGATTAGCTACGAGCAGTACTTC. Its translation: CASSLGSVSGISYEQYF.

This rearrangement joins TRBV27 to TRBJ1-5; D may be TRBD1 (5 bases). This CDR3 contains 14 residues. Trimming took off 1 base at V and 6 bases at J, with 10 bases between the two ends. Germline lookup yields CDR1 MNHEY and CDR2 SMNVEV (reference sequence). The CDR3, as DNA: TGTGCCAGCAGTTTATATGGGGCTACTCAGCCCCAGCATTTT. Translating gives CASSLYGATQPQHF.

Remarks on this clone: Within the sample, other DNA sequences also encode this same CDR3. The chain joins TRBV9 to TRBJ2-3; D perhaps matches TRBD2 (6 bases). The CDR3 sequence is 14 residues long. V was shortened by 5 bases and J by 1 base, with 11 bases between the two germline ends. The V gene's germline CDR1 is SGDLS and CDR2 YYNGEE. CDR3 sequence: CASSLGGGTDTQYF. As DNA, the CDR3 is TGTGCCAGCAGTCTTGGAGGGGGCACAGATACGCAGTATTTT. Using reference TRBV9 and TRBJ2-3 for the parts outside the CDR3, the full variable domain is DSGVTQTPKHLITATGQRVTLRCSPRSGDLSVYWYQQSLDQGLQFLIQYYNGEERAKGNILERFSAQQFPDLHSELNLSSLELGDSALYFCASSLGGGTDTQYFGPGTRLTVL.

The genes are TRBV27 and TRBJ2-7, with 12 positions matching TRBD2. V gave up 7 bases and J gave up 7 bases; unmatched junction bases: 14. Germline assignment: CDR1 MNHEY and CDR2 SMNVEV (reference sequence). There are 16 residues in the CDR3. The CDR3: CASTRLAGGPMGEQYF. The CDR3 coding sequence is TGTGCCAGCACCCGGCTAGCGGGAGGGCCGATGGGAGAGCAGTACTTC.

This chain joins TRBV10-2 and TRBJ2-1, with 9 bases fitting TRBD2. Germline V CDR1 and CDR2: WSHSY, SAAADI. The CDR3 has 12 residues. J was trimmed by 6 bases and V by 6 bases; bases with no gene match: 0. This CDR3 is CASRLAGNEQFF. CDR3 bases: TGCGCCAGCAGACTAGCGGGCAATGAGCAGTTCTTC.

The gene calls are TRBV7-8 and TRBJ2-1; tentatively, D is TRBD1 (5 bases). The CDR3 covers 13 residues. The ends were cut back, 1 base at V and 8 bases at J, with 9 bases in the middle. Germline loops: CDR1 SGHVS, CDR2 FQNEAQ. DNA for the CDR3: TGTGCCAGCAGCTTAGGGTCCAGGGATGAGCAGTTCTTC. Its protein product is CASSLGSRDEQFF.

J is TRBJ2-7 and V is TRBV2; 7 bases fit TRBD1. Germline assignment: CDR1 SNHLY and CDR2 FYNNEI. Losses at the gene ends were 10 bases for V and 3 bases for J; bases not matched to a gene: 9. The CDR3 extends over 13 amino acids. This CDR3 is CATFSGGHYEQYF. Here the CDR3 DNA reads TGTGCCACCTTTTCAGGGGGACACTACGAGCAGTACTTC.